This TCR beta chain came from a study of blood T cell repertoires in COVID-19. Original processing methods: Estimates of nucleated cell counts were drawn from the amplification of reference gene primers. Assay: immunoSEQ multiplex PCR; the TCRdb copy retains only in-frame clones and omits some. D and trimming were read from the DNA, whereas the V and J calls and clone size are those reported in that table. The data contain 120,000 or so clones, around 76% of them seen just once; the ten biggest clones take up under 3%. Sequencing was done on a sample of peripheral blood. This receptor was obtained from a man between 65 and 80 years old with acute or convalescent COVID-19.

The CDR3 spells CASSSWTENTEAFF. CDR3 bases: TGTGCCAGTAGTAGCTGGACAGAGAACACTGAAGCTTTCTTT. V usage is TRBV19 and J usage is TRBJ1-1; a weak D match, TRBD1 (6 bases). CDR3 length equals 14 residues. V was trimmed by 4 bases and J by 1 base, leaving 10 bases between them. The germline CDR1 and CDR2 sequences are LNHDA and SQIVND (reference sequence).